A single sample gave rise to the 19 T cell receptor beta chains below, sequenced in a study of blood T cell repertoires in COVID-19. Data came from immunoSEQ multiplex PCR; TCRdb stores just in-frame clones and leaves some out. This sample has roughly 260,000 clones, with 70% to 90% found just once. The source material was peripheral blood. Every receptor here comes from a middle-aged woman who had recovered from COVID-19.

V is TRBV11-2 and J is TRBJ1-3, with TRBD1 matching over 7 bases. CDR1 is SGHAT and CDR2 is FQNNGV in the germline V gene. J gave up 2 bases and V 5 bases, and 6 bases lay outside the gene matches. The CDR3 has 15 residues. CDR3 sequence reads: CASSPTGQAGNTIYF. In nucleotides, the CDR3 is TGTGCCAGCAGCCCAACCGGACAGGCTGGAAACACCATATATTTT. Supplemented by reference TRBV11-2 and TRBJ1-3, the full variable domain reads EAGVAQSPRYKIIEKRQSVAFWCNPISGHATLYWYQQILGQGPKLLIQFQNNGVVDDSQLPKDRFSAERLKGVDSTLKIQPAKLEDSAVYLCASSPTGQAGNTIYFGEGSWLTVV.

This chain links TRBV19 with TRBJ2-1; 7 bases fit TRBD1. The V segment lost 5 bases and the J segment 5 bases; nucleotides outside the gene matches: 12. CDR1 is LNHDA and CDR2 is SQIVND in the germline V gene (reference sequence). There are 16 residues in the CDR3. The CDR3 sequence is CASSPRGRAKDNEQFF. The CDR3 bases are TGTGCCAGTAGTCCGAGGGGGCGCGCGAAGGACAATGAGCAGTTCTTC.

The rearrangement joins TRBV7-2 to TRBJ2-3, with D tentatively TRBD1 (5 bases). Germline assignment: CDR1 SGHTA and CDR2 FQGNSA. This CDR3 comprises 18 residues. V was pared by 4 bases and J by 0 bases, with 20 bases between. CDR3 bases: TGTGCCAGCAGCTCCGAAGGGTTGACAGTTGATAGCACAGATACGCAGTATTTT. It translates to CASSSEGLTVDSTDTQYF.

V usage is TRBV21-1 and J usage is TRBJ2-5; whether TRBD2, the table's D call, matches the DNA was not checked. TRBV21-1 counts as a pseudogene. This CDR3 region has 18 residues. CDR3 sequence reads: CASSKKPSGKVGRETQYF. CDR3 nucleotides: TGTGCCAGCAGCAAGAAACCTAGCGGGAAGGTCGGGCGGGAGACCCAGTACTTC.

The chain has TRBV12-3 or TRBV12-4 and TRBJ2-7; no clear D. The CDR3 runs to 13 residues. The germline V and J ends were trimmed by 1 base and 6 bases, with 10 bases remaining between them. The CDR3 region is CASSLGSMFEQYF. CDR3 DNA sequence: TGTGCCAGCAGTTTAGGTAGTATGTTCGAGCAGTACTTC.

This clone occurred once. V gene TRBV7-2 combines with J gene TRBJ1-2; TRBD1 matches at 8 bases. Germline CDR1 reads SGHTA; CDR2 reads FQGNSA. J gave up 4 bases and V 5 bases, and 6 bases lay outside the gene matches. The CDR3 is made up of 14 amino acids. DNA for the CDR3: TGTGCCAGCAGCAGGACAGGGACCCCCTATGGCTACACCTTC. Its translation is CASSRTGTPYGYTF.

The rearrangement joins TRBV4-3 to TRBJ2-2; TRBD2 is a possible D gene (7 bases). Germline V gives CDR1 LGHNA, CDR2 YSLEER. This CDR3 spans 17 amino acids. The V gene lost 1 base and the J gene lost 0 bases, with 12 bases spanning the gap. CDR3 nucleotides: TGCGCCAGCAGCCAAGCAACGGGGGGCCCGAACACCGGGGAGCTGTTTTTT. This sequence encodes CASSQATGGPNTGELFF.

The J gene is TRBJ1-4, the V gene TRBV7-9; a possible D gene is TRBD1 (5 bases). Per germline, CDR1 SEHNR and CDR2 FQNEAQ (reference sequence). CDR3 length: 15 residues. Trimming stripped 1 base from V and 6 bases from J, with 12 bases between. In nucleotides, the CDR3 is TGTGCCAGCAGCTTAGGTCTCAGGGATTATGAAAAACTGTTTTTT. Protein: CASSLGLRDYEKLFF. The full variable domain, rest sourced from reference TRBV7-9 and TRBJ1-4, is DTGVSQNPRHKITKRGQNVTFRCDPISEHNRLYWYRQTLGQGPEFLTYFQNEAQLEKSRLLSDRFSAERPKGSFSTLEIQRTEQGDSAMYLCASSLGLRDYEKLFFGSGTQLSVL.

The rearrangement uses TRBV6-1 and TRBJ2-6; D unresolved. The germline gives CDR1 MNHNS, CDR2 SASEGT. The length of the CDR3 is 16 residues. V lost 2 bases and J 0 bases, leaving 8 bases between the germline ends. In DNA, the CDR3 is TGTGCCAGCAGTGAAAGACCTAGCTCTGGGGCCAACGTCCTGACTTTC. It specifies CASSERPSSGANVLTF.

J is TRBJ2-7 and V is TRBV21-1; the table's D gene call, TRBD1, was not cross checked with the DNA. TRBV21-1 is a documented pseudogene. This CDR3 has 13 amino acids. The CDR3 coding sequence is TGTGCCAGCAGCAAAGCGGACAGCTACGAGCAGTACTTC. Its translation: CASSKADSYEQYF.

CDR3 loop: CSVESQGKGYEQYF. The CDR3 coding sequence is TGCAGCGTTGAAAGCCAGGGTAAGGGCTACGAGCAGTACTTC. V and J are TRBV29-1 and TRBJ2-7, with D tentatively TRBD1 (5 bases). CDR3 size: 14 residues. The germline CDR1 and CDR2 sequences are SQVTM and ANQGSEA. V gave up 2 bases and J gave up 3 bases, with 14 bases separating them.

V and J are TRBV7-2 and TRBJ2-7, with 7 nucleotides matching TRBD2. Trimming at V came to 3 bases and at J to 0 bases, leaving 2 bases not matched to a gene. The CDR3 is 14 amino acids. Germline V gives CDR1 SGHTA, CDR2 FQGNSA. CDR3: CASSLWDYSYEQYF. The CDR3 region has the DNA TGTGCCAGCAGCTTGTGGGACTACTCCTACGAGCAGTACTTC.

The chain uses TRBV14 and TRBJ2-7; TRBD1 aligns across 8 bases. Germline V gives CDR1 SGHDN, CDR2 FVKESK. The CDR3 runs to 17 residues. J was trimmed by 7 bases and V by 1 base; bases with no gene match: 15. As DNA, the CDR3 is TGTGCCAGCAGCCAAGGAGACGGACAGGGAAGGGTGAGAGAGCAGTACTTC. The encoded protein is CASSQGDGQGRVREQYF.

This chain links TRBV7-9 with TRBJ2-5, with TRBD2 identical over 7 bases. CDR3 length equals 15 residues. CDR1 SEHNR and CDR2 FQNEAQ come from the germline V gene (reference sequence). V was clipped by 2 bases and J by 5 bases; unmatched bases: 8. CDR3 in DNA: TGTGCCAGCAGCTTAACTCGGGGGGTTGGCGAGACCCAGTACTTC. Translation: CASSLTRGVGETQYF.

The chain couples TRBV9 to TRBJ2-7; 7 positions agree with TRBD1. CDR1 and CDR2 from the germline V gene are SGDLS and YYNGEE. The CDR3 extends over 14 amino acids. V dropped 4 bases and J dropped 1; count of bases not matched to a gene: 5. CDR3 bases: TGTGCCAGCAGCCCCTCGGGACAGTCCTACGAGCAGTACTTC. It specifies CASSPSGQSYEQYF.

The V gene is TRBV19, the J gene TRBJ2-3; 10 nucleotides align to TRBD1. Trimming removed 6 bases from V and 4 bases from J; junction bases left unmatched: 4. The CDR3 sequence is 14 residues long. Germline assignment: CDR1 LNHDA and CDR2 SQIVND (reference sequence). The CDR3 protein is CASRKTGGADTQYF. In DNA form, the CDR3 reads TGTGCCAGTAGGAAGACAGGGGGCGCAGATACGCAGTATTTT.

This chain connects TRBV19 to TRBJ2-7, with 11 bases aligning to TRBD1. Germline CDR1 LNHDA, CDR2 SQIVND (reference sequence). The V and J ends lost 7 bases and 2 bases, in that order; junction bases with no gene match: 4. This CDR3 spans 14 amino acids. Written as DNA, the CDR3 is TGTGCCAGTACCAGGACAGGGGGCACCTACGAGCAGTACTTC. Protein sequence: CASTRTGGTYEQYF.

V gene TRBV12-3 or TRBV12-4 combines with J gene TRBJ1-2; D perhaps matches TRBD1 (5 bases). The CDR3 runs 13 residues. The ends were cut back, 2 bases at V and 7 bases at J, with 11 bases in the middle. The CDR3 sequence: CASSLIGDSGYTF. DNA of the CDR3: TGTGCCAGCAGTTTAATTGGGGACTCTGGCTACACCTTC.

This clone was recorded only once. The rearrangement joins TRBV6-2 or TRBV6-3 to TRBJ2-1; a weak D match, TRBD1 (5 bases). This CDR3 is built from 15 residues. Trimming shortened V by 5 bases and J by 3 bases, and 14 bases separated the two germline ends. The germline gives CDR1 MNHEY, CDR2 SVGEGT. CDR3 residues: CASSRTGEFYNEQFF. In DNA form, the CDR3 reads TGTGCCAGCAGTCGTACAGGAGAATTCTACAATGAGCAGTTCTTC.